The clone carrying this T cell receptor beta chain was detected a few times. Its antigen is not identified. The data were taken from a study of response to subunit inactivated influenza vaccine. Study-level results: The authors offered the suggestion that each seasonal influenza vaccination recruits few new T cells.

TCRdb analysed the RT-PCR reads with MiXCR anew, one entry per CDR3 protein. The table has around 760,000 distinct CDR3 sequences, approximately 15% seen once. The V gene lost 5 bases and the J gene lost 3 bases, with 19 bases spanning the gap. The germline gives CDR1 MNHEY, CDR2 SMNVEV (reference sequence). CDR3 size: 16 residues. Material: PBMCs from blood, obtained less than 15 days before vaccination. V is TRBV27 and J is TRBJ1-2; no clear D. The clonotype was recovered from a man aged 45 to 65 who received an inactivated influenza vaccine. The CDR3 spells CASSLRSGLKDYGYTF. Here the CDR3 DNA reads TGTGCCAGCAGTCTCAGGTCAGGACTGAAAGACTATGGCTACACCTTC.